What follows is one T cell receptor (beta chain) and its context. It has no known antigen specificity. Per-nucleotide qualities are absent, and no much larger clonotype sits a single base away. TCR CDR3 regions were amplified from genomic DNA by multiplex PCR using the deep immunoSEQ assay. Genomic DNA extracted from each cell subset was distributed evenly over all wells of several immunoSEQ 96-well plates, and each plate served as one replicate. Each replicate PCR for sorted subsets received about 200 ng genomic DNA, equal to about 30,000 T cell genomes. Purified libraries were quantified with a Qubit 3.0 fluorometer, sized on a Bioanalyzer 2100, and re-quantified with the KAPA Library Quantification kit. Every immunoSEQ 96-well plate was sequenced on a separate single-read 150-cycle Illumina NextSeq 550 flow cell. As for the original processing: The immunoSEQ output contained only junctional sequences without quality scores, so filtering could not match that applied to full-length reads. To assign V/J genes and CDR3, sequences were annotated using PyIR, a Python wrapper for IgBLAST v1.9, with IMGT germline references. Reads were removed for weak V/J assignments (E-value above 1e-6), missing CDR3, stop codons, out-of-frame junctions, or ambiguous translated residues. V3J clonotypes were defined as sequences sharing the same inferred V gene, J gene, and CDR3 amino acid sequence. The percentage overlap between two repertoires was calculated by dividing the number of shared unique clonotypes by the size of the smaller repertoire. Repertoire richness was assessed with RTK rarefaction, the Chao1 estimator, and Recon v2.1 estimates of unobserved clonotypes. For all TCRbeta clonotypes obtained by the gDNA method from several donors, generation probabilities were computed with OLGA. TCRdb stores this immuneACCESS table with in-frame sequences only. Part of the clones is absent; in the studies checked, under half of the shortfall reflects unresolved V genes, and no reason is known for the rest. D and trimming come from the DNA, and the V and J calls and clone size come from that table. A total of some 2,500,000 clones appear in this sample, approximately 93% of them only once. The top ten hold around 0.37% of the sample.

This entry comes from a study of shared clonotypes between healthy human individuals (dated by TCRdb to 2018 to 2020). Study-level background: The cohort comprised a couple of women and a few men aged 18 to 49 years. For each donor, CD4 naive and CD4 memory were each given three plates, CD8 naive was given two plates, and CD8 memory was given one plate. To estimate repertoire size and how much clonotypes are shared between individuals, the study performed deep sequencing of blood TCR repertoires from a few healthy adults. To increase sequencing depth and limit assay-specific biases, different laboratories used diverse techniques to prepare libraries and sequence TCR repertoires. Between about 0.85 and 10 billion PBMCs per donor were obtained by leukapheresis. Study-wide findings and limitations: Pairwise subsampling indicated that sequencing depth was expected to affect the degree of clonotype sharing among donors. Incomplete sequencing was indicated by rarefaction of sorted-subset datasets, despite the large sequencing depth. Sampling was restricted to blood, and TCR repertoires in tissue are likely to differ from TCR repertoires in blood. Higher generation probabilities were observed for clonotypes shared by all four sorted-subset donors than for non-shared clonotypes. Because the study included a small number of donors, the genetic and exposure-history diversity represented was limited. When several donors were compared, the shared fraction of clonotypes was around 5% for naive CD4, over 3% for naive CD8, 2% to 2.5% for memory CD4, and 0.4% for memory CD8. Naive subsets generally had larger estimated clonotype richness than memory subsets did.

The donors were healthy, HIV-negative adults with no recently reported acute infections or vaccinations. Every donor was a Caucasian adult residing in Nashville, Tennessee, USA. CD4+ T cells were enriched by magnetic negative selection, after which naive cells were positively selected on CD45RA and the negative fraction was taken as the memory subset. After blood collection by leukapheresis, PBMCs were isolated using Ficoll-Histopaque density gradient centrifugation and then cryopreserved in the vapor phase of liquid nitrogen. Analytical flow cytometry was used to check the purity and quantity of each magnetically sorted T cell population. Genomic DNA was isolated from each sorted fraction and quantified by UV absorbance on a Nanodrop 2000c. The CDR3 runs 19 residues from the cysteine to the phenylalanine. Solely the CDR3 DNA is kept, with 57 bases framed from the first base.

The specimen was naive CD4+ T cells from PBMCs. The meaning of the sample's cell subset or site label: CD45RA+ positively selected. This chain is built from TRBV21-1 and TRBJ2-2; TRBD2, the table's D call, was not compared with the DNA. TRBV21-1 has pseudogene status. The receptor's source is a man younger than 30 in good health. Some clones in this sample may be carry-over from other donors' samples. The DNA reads TGTGCCAGCAGCCCTCGACCGGGACTAGCGGGAGGGAACACCGGGGAGCTGTTTTTT. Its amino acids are CASSPRPGLAGGNTGELFF.